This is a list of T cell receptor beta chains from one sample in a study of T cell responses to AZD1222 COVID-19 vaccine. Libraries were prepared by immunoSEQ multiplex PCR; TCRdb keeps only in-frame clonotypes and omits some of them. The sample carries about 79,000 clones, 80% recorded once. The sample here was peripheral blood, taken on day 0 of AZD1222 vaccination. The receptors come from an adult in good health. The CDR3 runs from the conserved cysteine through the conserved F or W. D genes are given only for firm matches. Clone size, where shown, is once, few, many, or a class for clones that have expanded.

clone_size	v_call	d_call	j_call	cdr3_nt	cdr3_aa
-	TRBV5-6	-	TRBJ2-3	TGTGCCAGCAGCTTGCGGGAACAGAGGGGGGGCACAGATACGCAGTATTTT	CASSLREQRGGTDTQYF
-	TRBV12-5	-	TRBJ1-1	TGTGCTAGTGCTACGAAGGGTGAAGCTTTCTTT	CASATKGEAFF
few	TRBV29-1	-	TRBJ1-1	TGCAGCGGTATGGACGGGGGAAGACACACTGAAGCTTTCTTT	CSGMDGGRHTEAFF
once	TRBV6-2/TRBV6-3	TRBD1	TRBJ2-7	TGTGCCAGCAGTTACGGGGACAGCTTCTACGAGCAGTACTTC	CASSYGDSFYEQYF
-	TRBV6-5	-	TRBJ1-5	TGTGCCAGCAGTTCCAGGGGCAATCAGCCCCAGCATTTT	CASSSRGNQPQHF
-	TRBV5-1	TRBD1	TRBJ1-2	TGCGCCAGCGGAGGAGAGGGGGCGCGCGGCTACACCTTC	CASGGEGARGYTF
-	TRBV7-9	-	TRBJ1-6	TGTGCCAGCAGCTTGCTGGGGAATTCACCCCTCCACTTT	CASSLLGNSPLHF
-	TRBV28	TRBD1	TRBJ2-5	TGTGCCAGCAGTTTACCGACAGGGGTTGAGACCCAGTACTTC	CASSLPTGVETQYF
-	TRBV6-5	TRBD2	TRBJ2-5	TGTGCCAGCAGGAAGACTAGCGGGAGTGTAGAGACCCAGTACTTC	CASRKTSGSVETQYF
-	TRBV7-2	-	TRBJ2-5	TGTGCCAGCAGCTTATTATCGGGGAACCAAGAGACCCAGTACTTC	CASSLLSGNQETQYF
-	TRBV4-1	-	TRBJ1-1	TGCGCCAGCAGCCAAGAGGCAGCCGTTAACACTGAAGCTTTCTTT	CASSQEAAVNTEAFF
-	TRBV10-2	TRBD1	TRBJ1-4	TGCGCCAGCAGTGAGCCGGGACAGGCGTCGAAACTGTTTTTT	CASSEPGQASKLFF
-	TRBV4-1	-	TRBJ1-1	TGCGCCAGCAGCCAACAGTCGCAGGGTCGAACTGAAGCTTTCTTT	CASSQQSQGRTEAFF
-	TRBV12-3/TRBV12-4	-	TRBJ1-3	TGTGCCAGCAGTTTCCGAGACACCATATATTTT	CASSFRDTIYF
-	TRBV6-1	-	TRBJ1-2	TGTGCCAGCAGTGAGCGGGCCTATGGCTACACCTTC	CASSERAYGYTF
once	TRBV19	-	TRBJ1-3	TGTGCCAGTAGTATGAAGACCTCTGGAAACACCATATATTTT	CASSMKTSGNTIYF
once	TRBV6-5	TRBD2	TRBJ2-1	TGTGCCAGCAGCCGGACTAGTACGTACAATGAGCAGTTCTTC	CASSRTSTYNEQFF
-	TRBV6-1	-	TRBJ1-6	TGTGCCAGCAGTGAAAAGGGACGGGATTCACCCCTCCATTTT	CASSEKGRDSPLHF
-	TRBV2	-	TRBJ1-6	TGTGCCAGCAGTGTTAGGTTCCCTAGCTCCTATAATTCACCCCTCCACTTT	CASSVRFPSSYNSPLHF
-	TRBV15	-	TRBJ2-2	TGTGCCACCAGCAGAGAGGGGACCACCGGGGAGCTGTTTTTT	CATSREGTTGELFF
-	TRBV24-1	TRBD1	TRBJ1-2	TGTGCCAGACTAGGACAGGCCTGGAGGGGCTACACCTTC	CARLGQAWRGYTF
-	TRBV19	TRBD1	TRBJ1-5	TGTGCCAGTAGTATACTCACAGGGGCTAATCAGCCCCAGCATTTT	CASSILTGANQPQHF
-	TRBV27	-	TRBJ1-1	TGTGCCAGCAGTTTCCTACAGACGAACACTGAAGCTTTCTTT	CASSFLQTNTEAFF
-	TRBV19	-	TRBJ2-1	TGTGCCACGGGATCCTACAATGAGCAGTTCTTC	CATGSYNEQFF
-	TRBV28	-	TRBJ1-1	TGTGCCAGCAGTTTTCAATCGGGGATGAACACTGAAGCTTTCTTT	CASSFQSGMNTEAFF
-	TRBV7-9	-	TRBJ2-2	TGTGCCCGCTCGCGGCTAACGAACACCGGGGAGCTGTTTTTT	CARSRLTNTGELFF
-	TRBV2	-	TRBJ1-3	TGTGCCAGCGCCGGGACACCGCCCAGTATCACCATATATTTT	CASAGTPPSITIYF
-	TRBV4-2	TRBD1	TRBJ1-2	TGTGCCAGCAGCCAAGAGGATATAACAGGGGAAGTCCGCTTC	CASSQEDITGEVRF
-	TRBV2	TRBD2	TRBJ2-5	TGTGCCAGCAAGCGGGGGAGAGAGACCCAGTACTTC	CASKRGRETQYF
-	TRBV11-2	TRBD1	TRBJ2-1	TGTGCCAGCAGCTCCCGACAGGGGTCCTACAATGAGCAGTTCTTC	CASSSRQGSYNEQFF
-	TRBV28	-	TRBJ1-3	TGTGCCAGCAGTTTGGGAGGTTCTCTGGGAAACACCATATATTTT	CASSLGGSLGNTIYF
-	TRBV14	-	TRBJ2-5	TGTGCCAGCAGCCAAAGCAGCGTGAGGTACCAAGAGACCCAGTACTTC	CASSQSSVRYQETQYF
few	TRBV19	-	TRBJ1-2	TGTGCCAGTAGCCCGGGGGAAGGGAACTATGGCTACACCTTC	CASSPGEGNYGYTF
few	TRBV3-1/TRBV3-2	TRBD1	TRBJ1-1	TGTGCCAGCAAGTTGACAGGGACGAACACTGAAGCTTTCTTT	CASKLTGTNTEAFF
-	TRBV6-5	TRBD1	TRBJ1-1	TGTGCCAGCAGGGACAGGGTAATGGGGAACACTGAAGCTTTCTTT	CASRDRVMGNTEAFF
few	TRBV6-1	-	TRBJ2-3	TGTGCCAGCAGTGATGGTCAGCAAAACACAGATACGCAGTATTTT	CASSDGQQNTDTQYF
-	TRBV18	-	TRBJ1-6	TGTGCCAGCTCACCAGCAAGCTCCTATAATTCACCCCTCCACTTT	CASSPASSYNSPLHF